One sample yielded the 12 T cell receptor beta chains listed below, sequenced in a study of early T cells in non-severe SARS-CoV-2 infection. MiXCR, run by TCRdb on the 5' RACE reads, gives a single entry per CDR3 protein. Of tens of thousands of distinct CDR3 sequences listed, approximately 15% were seen once; the top ten hold 4.1%. Material: whole blood, obtained at baseline. These receptors all come from an adult who was a healthcare worker with PCR-confirmed SARS-CoV-2 infection or an uninfected control (not recorded which).

The V gene is TRBV27, the J gene TRBJ1-2, with D hard to call. The CDR3 spans 14 residues. Germline assignment: CDR1 MNHEY and CDR2 SMNVEV (reference sequence). Trimming took off 1 base at V and 2 bases at J, with 8 bases between the two ends. CDR3 protein: CASSLYPTNYGYTF. The CDR3 DNA is TGTGCCAGCAGTTTATATCCGACGAACTATGGCTACACCTTC.

In nucleotides, the CDR3 is TGTGCCAGCAGCCCCCATGTGTCCAACAATGAGCAGTTCTTC. It translates to CASSPHVSNNEQFF. The chain has TRBV7-8 and TRBJ2-1, with D uncertain. This CDR3 spans 14 amino acids. Trimming pared 5 bases from V and 5 bases from J, leaving 13 bases between. Germline lookup yields CDR1 SGHVS and CDR2 FQNEAQ.

This clonotype was counted ten times or more. This sequence joins TRBV2 and TRBJ2-3; D is undetermined. Germline values: CDR1 SNHLY, CDR2 FYNNEI. The V end was cut by 3 bases, the J end by 2 bases, with 12 bases between. The CDR3 length is 15 residues. The CDR3 DNA sequence: TGTGCCAGCAGTGAGGGTCGTATAAACACAGATACGCAGTATTTT. Protein: CASSEGRINTDTQYF.

By frequency in the sample, this clonotype is medium-sized (0.01 to 0.1%). V usage is TRBV29-1 and J usage is TRBJ2-3; D is possibly TRBD2 (7 bases). CDR1 and CDR2 from the germline V gene are SQVTM and ANQGSEA. With 6 bases removed from V and 1 base from J, the gap between germline ends came to 17 bases. This CDR3 has 15 residues. CDR3 coding DNA: TGCAGCGTGGGAGGGGGAATAACGGGCACAGATACGCAGTATTTT. Encoded protein: CSVGGGITGTDTQYF.

J is TRBJ1-6 and V is TRBV4-1; no clear D. Trimming left V 0 bases short and J 8 bases short, with 11 bases between. The CDR3 length is 15 residues. Germline CDR1 reads MGHRA; CDR2 reads YSYEKL. The CDR3 sequence: CASSQDFEGHSPLHF. CDR3 coding DNA: TGCGCCAGCAGCCAAGATTTCGAGGGCCATTCACCCCTCCACTTT.

The gene calls are TRBV6-9 and TRBJ1-5; D gene ambiguous. Germline V gene sequence: CDR1 MNHGY, CDR2 SVAAGI. This CDR3 comprises 13 residues. Trimming took off 11 bases at V and 3 bases at J, with 14 bases between the two ends. DNA of the CDR3: TGTGCCCGACCGCGACGGGACAATCAGCCCCAGCATTTT. Amino acid sequence: CARPRRDNQPQHF.

This clonotype was detected a few times. This rearrangement joins TRBV6-5 to TRBJ2-5, with TRBD1 as a possible D gene (7 bases). The CDR3 sequence is 14 residues long. V was trimmed by 9 bases and J by 3 bases, leaving 17 bases between them. The germline gives CDR1 MNHEY, CDR2 SVGAGI. The CDR3 is CASPPGDRKETQYF. DNA of the CDR3: TGTGCCAGTCCCCCGGGGGACAGAAAAGAGACCCAGTACTTC.

In its sample, this clonotype was seen a few times. The chain joins TRBV9 to TRBJ2-1; D is ambiguous. This CDR3 spans 16 amino acids. V was trimmed by 2 bases and J by 4 bases, leaving 16 bases between them. The germline CDR1 and CDR2 sequences are SGDLS and YYNGEE. The CDR3 bases are TGTGCCAGCAGCGTCTCGGATGGTTCTAGTTACAATGAGCAGTTCTTC. Encoded protein: CASSVSDGSSYNEQFF.

This clonotype was detected only a few times. V gene TRBV4-1 combines with J gene TRBJ1-2; D not resolved. In germline, CDR1 is MGHRA, CDR2 YSYEKL. V was pared by 0 bases and J by 1 base, with 6 bases between. The CDR3 is 14 residues long. The CDR3 sequence is CASSQERVNYGYTF. As DNA, the CDR3 is TGCGCCAGCAGCCAAGAAAGGGTTAACTATGGCTACACCTTC.

This chain connects TRBV7-7 to TRBJ2-2; the D is unclear. Trimming removed 1 base from V and 5 bases from J, with 11 bases in between. The germline gives CDR1 SSHAT, CDR2 FNYEAQ (reference sequence). The CDR3 is made up of 15 amino acids. CDR3 protein: CASSLDSAGTGELFF. As DNA, the CDR3 is TGTGCCAGCAGCTTAGATTCGGCAGGAACCGGGGAGCTGTTTTTT.

The gene calls are TRBV10-1 and TRBJ1-5; the D gene is possibly TRBD1 (6 bases). The CDR3 spans 15 residues. Germline loops: CDR1 WNHNN, CDR2 SYGVQD (reference sequence). V lost 6 bases and J 2 bases, leaving 14 bases between the germline ends. CDR3 region: CASSGGPLGNQPQHF. In nucleotides, the CDR3 is TGCGCCAGCAGCGGGGGCCCTTTGGGCAATCAGCCCCAGCATTTT.

To note about this clonotype: One junction end does not reproduce the germline sequence, and a read error may be involved. CDR3 sequence reads: CASSLNPTGRNEETQYF. For the CDR3, the DNA is TGTGCTAGCAGCTTAAACCCGACAGGGAGGAACGAAGAGACCCAGTACTTC. The chain has TRBV7-7 and TRBJ2-5; tentatively, D is TRBD1 (7 bases). Germline assignment: CDR1 SSHAT and CDR2 FNYEAQ (reference sequence). The CDR3 sequence is 17 residues long. Drawing the rest from reference TRBV7-7 and TRBJ2-5, the complete variable domain is GAGVSQSPRYKVTKRGQDVTLRCDPISSHATLYWYQQALGQGPEFLTYFNYEAQPDKSGLPSDRFSAERPEGSISTLTIQRTEQRDSAMYRCASSLNPTGRNEETQYFGPGTRLLVL.